Listed below are T cell receptor beta chains from one sample, sequenced in a study of spatial heterogeneity in lung cancer. TCRdb analysed the 5' RACE reads with MiXCR anew, one entry per CDR3 protein. The profile shows about 48,000 distinct CDR3 sequences, roughly 5.2% of them singletons. The sequences come from PBMCs, collected at surgery. The receptors here all came from a male donor with early-stage non-small cell lung cancer. The CDR3 runs from the conserved cysteine through the conserved F or W.

j_call	v_call	cdr3_aa
TRBJ2-1	TRBV4-3	CASSQSWDEQFF
TRBJ2-3	TRBV15	CATSIGLSTDTQYF
TRBJ2-5	TRBV28	CASSSPTSVQETQYF
TRBJ1-2	TRBV11-2	CASSPAGPLGYTF
TRBJ2-2	TRBV30	CASTGGEGEAGELFF
TRBJ2-7	TRBV20-1	CSARSFTSGLDSEQYF
TRBJ2-6	TRBV12-3/TRBV12-4	CASSRSGANVLTF
TRBJ2-7	TRBV5-5	CASSLQGLPYEQYF
TRBJ2-7	TRBV14	CASSQFRGASYEQYF
TRBJ2-3	TRBV7-8	CASSSRLAGDVDTQYF
TRBJ1-6	TRBV5-1	CASSLDGSSYNSPLHF
TRBJ2-1	TRBV20-1	CSAGGTGGSNEQFF
TRBJ2-6	TRBV4-3	CASSQGSGSADSGANVLTF
TRBJ1-3	TRBV20-1	CSATTGVGGNTIYF
TRBJ2-7	TRBV20-1	CSATSPGWGAYEQYF
TRBJ2-5	TRBV3-1	CASSQETQYF